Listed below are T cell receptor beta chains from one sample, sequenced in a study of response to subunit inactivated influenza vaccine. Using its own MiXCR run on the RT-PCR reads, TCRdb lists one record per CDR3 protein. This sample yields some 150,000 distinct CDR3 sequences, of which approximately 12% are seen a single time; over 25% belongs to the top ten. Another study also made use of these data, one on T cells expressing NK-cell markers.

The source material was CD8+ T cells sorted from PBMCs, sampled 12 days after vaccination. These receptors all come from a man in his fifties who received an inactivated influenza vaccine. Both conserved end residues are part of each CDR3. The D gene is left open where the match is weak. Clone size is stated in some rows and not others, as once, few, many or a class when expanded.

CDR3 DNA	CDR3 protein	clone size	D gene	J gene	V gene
TGTGCCACGGGGGGGGTATACTATGAAGCTTTCTTT	CATGGVYYEAFF	few	NA	TRBJ1-1	TRBV6-5
TGTGCCAGCAGTTTACGAACAGCCACCGCGGGGGAGCAGTACTTC	CASSLRTATAGEQYF	few	NA	TRBJ2-7	TRBV28
TGTGCCAGCAGCTTAAGTGGGACACTAACCTACGAGCAGTACTTC	CASSLSGTLTYEQYF	NA	NA	TRBJ2-7	TRBV27
TGTGCCAGCAGTTACTCGGACACCTACAATGAGCAGTTCTTC	CASSYSDTYNEQFF	NA	NA	TRBJ2-1	TRBV6-5
TGCAGTGCTTTCTTGTCGGCTAGCGGTTACTACAATGAGCAGTTCTTC	CSAFLSASGYYNEQFF	few	TRBD2	TRBJ2-1	TRBV20-1
TGTGCCAGCACCAGCGGGAGGGGGTCCTACGAGCAGTACTTC	CASTSGRGSYEQYF	many	TRBD2	TRBJ2-7	TRBV25-1
TGCAGTGCCCACGGACAGACCCCTAACTATGGCTACACCTTC	CSAHGQTPNYGYTF	many	NA	TRBJ1-2	TRBV20-1
TGTGCCAGCAGCGTAGGGTCAGGGGGGAACAATGAGCAGTTCTTC	CASSVGSGGNNEQFF	many	NA	TRBJ2-1	TRBV9
TGTGCCAGCAGTTTTACGGGACTAGCGGGGGGGCGGAGCACAGATACGCAGTATTTT	CASSFTGLAGGRSTDTQYF	few	TRBD2	TRBJ2-3	TRBV28
TGCAGCGTTGAGGGGCTGGGACAGGGACCACAAGAGACCCAGTACTTC	CSVEGLGQGPQETQYF	NA	TRBD1	TRBJ2-5	TRBV29-1
TGCGCCAGCAGTGACCGCATCGGAACTGGGGCCAACGTCCTGACTTTC	CASSDRIGTGANVLTF	NA	NA	TRBJ2-6	TRBV10-2
TGTGCCCAAATAGGCCACGGGCGGGGCCTCCAGGTAGATACGCAGTATTTT	CAQIGHGRGLQVDTQYF	NA	NA	TRBJ2-3	TRBV2
TGCGCCCAGAAGCGGAGTTGGACTGAAGCTTTCTTT	CAQKRSWTEAFF	NA	NA	TRBJ1-1	TRBV5-1
TGTGCCAGCAGCTGGGGACTAGCGGGGGCCTACGAGCAGTACTTC	CASSWGLAGAYEQYF	NA	TRBD2	TRBJ2-7	TRBV5-6
TGTGCCAGCAGCTCCTCCTTAGCGGGCCACCAAGAGACCCAGTACTTC	CASSSSLAGHQETQYF	many	TRBD2	TRBJ2-5	TRBV7-3
TGCGCCAGCAGCCAGAGGGAGGTGGACTACACCAATGAGCAGTTCTTC	CASSQREVDYTNEQFF	NA	NA	TRBJ2-1	TRBV4-3
TGTGCCACCAGCAGGAATAGCGGGAGTCTCAGCACGCAGTATTTT	CATSRNSGSLSTQYF	NA	TRBD2	TRBJ2-3	TRBV15
TGTGCCAGCAGTTTTCTCAGGGGGCGCGATGAGCAGTTCTTC	CASSFLRGRDEQFF	few	TRBD1	TRBJ2-1	TRBV28
TGTGCCAGCAGCTTACCGGGGAATGAGCAGTTCTTC	CASSLPGNEQFF	many	NA	TRBJ2-1	TRBV13
TGTGCCAGCAGCCCGGGACTAGTTTACACAGATACGCAGTATTTT	CASSPGLVYTDTQYF	NA	TRBD2	TRBJ2-3	TRBV5-6
TGCAGTGCAAGACTCGACGTCAGCTCCTACAATGAGCAGTTCTTC	CSARLDVSSYNEQFF	few	NA	TRBJ2-1	TRBV20-1
TGTGCCATCAAGCTGAACACTGAAGCTTTCTTT	CAIKLNTEAFF	few	NA	TRBJ1-1	TRBV7-9
TGTGCCAGCAGCCAAGGGCCCGAGGTTGGAGCCCAGTACTTC	CASSQGPEVGAQYF	few	NA	TRBJ2-5	TRBV4-2
TGTGCCAGCAGGAATACCTTAAACACTGAAGCTTTCTTT	CASRNTLNTEAFF	NA	NA	TRBJ1-1	TRBV2
TGCGCCAGCAGCCGGGTTTTAGGGACAGGGAATGAGCAGTTCTTC	CASSRVLGTGNEQFF	few	TRBD1	TRBJ2-1	TRBV4-1
TGTGCCACCAGCGGGACTAGCGGGGGGAATGAGCAGTTCTTC	CATSGTSGGNEQFF	NA	TRBD2	TRBJ2-1	TRBV24-1
TGTGCCAGCAGTTTAGGGACTAGCGGAATGAGCTCCTACAATGAGCAGTTCTTC	CASSLGTSGMSSYNEQFF	many	TRBD2	TRBJ2-1	TRBV12-3/TRBV12-4
TGCGCCAGCAGCGAGTCGGACCTCTACGAGCAGTACTTC	CASSESDLYEQYF	few	NA	TRBJ2-7	TRBV5-1